The 13 T cell receptor beta chains in this list originate from one sample, sequenced in a study of HIV-infected patients and healthy controls. From the 5' RACE reads, TCRdb called clonotypes with MiXCR, one entry per CDR3 protein. The sample has around 64,000 distinct CDR3 sequences; less than 20% are singletons. Sample: CD4+ T cells from blood. Receptors were obtained from a human donor in good health.

The genes are TRBV6-6 and TRBJ2-5; 8 bases are a match to TRBD2. Germline CDR1 reads MNHNY; CDR2 reads SVGAGI (reference sequence). J was trimmed by 5 bases and V by 8 bases; bases with no gene match: 4. The CDR3 covers 12 residues. The CDR3 protein is CASGLAAETQYF. CDR3 coding DNA: TGTGCCAGCGGACTAGCTGCGGAGACCCAGTACTTC.

This clonotype was seen a handful of times. V and J are TRBV7-2 and TRBJ1-1, with D maybe TRBD1 (5 bases). Trimming pared 5 bases from V and 1 base from J, leaving 17 bases between. This CDR3 has 16 amino acids. CDR1 and CDR2 from the germline V gene are SGHTA and FQGNSA. The CDR3 reads CASSLIPLQGNTEAFF. As DNA, the CDR3 is TGTGCCAGCAGCCTAATTCCCCTCCAGGGGAACACTGAAGCTTTCTTT. The whole variable domain, remainder taken from reference TRBV7-2 and TRBJ1-1, is GAGVSQSPSNKVTEKGKDVELRCDPISGHTALYWYRQSLGQGLEFLIYFQGNSAPDKSGLPSDRFSAERTGGSVSTLTIQRTQQEDSAVYLCASSLIPLQGNTEAFFGQGTRLTVV.

Only a few counts were recorded for this clonotype. V usage is TRBV5-4 and J usage is TRBJ1-2, with D maybe TRBD1 (6 bases). The CDR3 sequence is 15 residues long. The germline V gene encodes CDR1 SGHNT and CDR2 YYREEE (reference sequence). V dropped 0 bases and J dropped 4 bases, with 13 bases sitting between them. In nucleotides, the CDR3 is TGTGCCAGCAGCTTGGCTGGGGGGCGCGCCTATGGCTACACCTTC. The encoded protein is CASSLAGGRAYGYTF.

As regards this clonotype: The limits of the CDR3 on the DNA are not certain, so only TCRdb's listed CDR3 is given. The chain is built from TRBV29-1 and TRBJ1-1; no DNA check was done on the table's D call, TRBD1. Counting both end residues, the CDR3 totals 12 amino acids. Germline V gives CDR1 SQVTM, CDR2 ANQGSEA. The CDR3 loop is CSVGPGQGSGEW.

This clonotype was observed a few times. The chain combines TRBV19 with TRBJ1-1; D is perhaps TRBD1 (6 bases). This CDR3 has 14 residues. V lost 7 bases and J 4 bases, leaving 16 bases between the germline ends. CDR1 is LNHDA, CDR2 SQIVND, per germline (reference sequence). The CDR3 region is CASKGGGRGTEAFF. The CDR3 DNA reads TGTGCCAGTAAGGGGGGGGGGCGAGGCACTGAAGCTTTCTTT.

This clonotype has more than one count but fewer than ten. This sequence joins TRBV20-1 and TRBJ1-4; D unresolved. CDR1 and CDR2 (germline): DFQATT, SNEGSKA (reference sequence). The CDR3 runs 14 residues. V dropped 3 bases and J dropped 6 bases, with 14 bases sitting between them. In DNA, the CDR3 is TGCAGTGCTAGTCTGAACCCGAACGATGAAAAACTGTTTTTT. It encodes CSASLNPNDEKLFF.

This clonotype was recorded at least ten times. The rearrangement joins TRBV2 to TRBJ1-1; perhaps TRBD1 as D (6 bases). V gave up 3 bases and J gave up 11 bases, with 13 bases separating them. The CDR3 loop spans 12 amino acids. Germline-derived CDR1 and CDR2 are SNHLY and FYNNEI. As DNA, the CDR3 is TGTGCCAGCAGTGACCAGGGGACTGGGGCTTTCTTT. Translated, it gives CASSDQGTGAFF.

This clonotype has a count of ten or more. V is TRBV7-3 and J is TRBJ1-1; no reliable D call. The CDR3 totals 15 residues. Germline loops: CDR1 SGHTA, CDR2 FQGTGA. Trimming left V 1 base short and J 0 bases short, with 9 bases between. In DNA, the CDR3 is TGTGCCAGCAGCTTAAATCCAGGCCTGAACACTGAAGCTTTCTTT. It translates to CASSLNPGLNTEAFF.

The chain uses TRBV29-1 and TRBJ2-7, with D possibly matching TRBD1 (7 bases). Germline CDR1 is SQVTM and CDR2 is ANQGSEA. Trimming shortened V by 4 bases and J by 3 bases, and 10 bases separated the two germline ends. This CDR3 is 12 amino acids long. The CDR3: CSVVRGDYEQYF. As DNA, the CDR3 is TGCAGCGTTGTCAGGGGGGACTACGAGCAGTACTTC.

This chain joins TRBV6-2 or TRBV6-3 and TRBJ2-5, with a tentative D call TRBD1 (6 bases). V gave up 6 bases and J gave up 3 bases, with 14 bases separating them. The CDR3 consists of 14 residues. Germline V gene lookup returns CDR1 MNHEY and CDR2 SVGEGT. Written as DNA, the CDR3 is TGTGCCAGCAGACAACAGGGTGGCAAAGAGACCCAGTACTTC. This gives the protein CASRQQGGKETQYF.

The V and J genes are TRBV7-2 and TRBJ1-1, with 7 positions matching TRBD1. From germline, CDR1 is SGHTA and CDR2 FQGNSA. J gave up 4 bases and V 5 bases, and 7 bases lay outside the gene matches. The CDR3 runs to 14 residues. CDR3 region: CASSQRQGFTEAFF. The CDR3 DNA reads TGTGCCAGCAGCCAGAGACAGGGATTCACTGAAGCTTTCTTT.

This clonotype was observed a few times. J is TRBJ2-7 and V is TRBV7-8, with a possible D match to TRBD1 (5 bases). In germline, CDR1 is SGHVS, CDR2 FQNEAQ. The length of the CDR3 is 14 residues. V dropped 1 base and J dropped 2 bases, with 9 bases sitting between them. CDR3 in DNA: TGTGCCAGCAGCTTAGAGGCAGGGCCCTACGAGCAGTACTTC. Its translation: CASSLEAGPYEQYF.

This clonotype was seen a few times. The rearrangement joins TRBV7-2 to TRBJ1-3, with 12 bases matching TRBD1. J lost 4 bases, V lost 4 bases, and 5 bases had no gene match. The CDR3 covers 16 residues. Germline values: CDR1 SGHTA, CDR2 FQGNSA. CDR3 protein: CASSSGQGAGGNTIYF. CDR3 bases: TGTGCCAGCAGCTCGGGACAGGGGGCGGGAGGAAACACCATATATTTT. The whole variable domain, remainder taken from reference TRBV7-2 and TRBJ1-3, is GAGVSQSPSNKVTEKGKDVELRCDPISGHTALYWYRQSLGQGLEFLIYFQGNSAPDKSGLPSDRFSAERTGGSVSTLTIQRTQQEDSAVYLCASSSGQGAGGNTIYFGEGSWLTVV.